Given below is one TCR beta chain in context. The repertoire was sequenced with immunoSEQ multiplex PCR; TCRdb's copy has only in-frame clones and lacks some. The sample consists of about 79,000 clones, about 90% of them appearing once. These data belong to a study of blood T cell repertoires in COVID-19. Study-level background: Whether acute or convalescent, the COVID-19 samples came from the United States, Italy and Spain. PBMCs, B-cell-depleted T cells, or T cells provided the cDNA or gDNA that made up the material.

Trimming removed 11 bases at V and 4 bases at J, with 22 bases between. CDR1 is SNHLY and CDR2 is FYNNEI in the germline V gene. The CDR3 sequence is 15 residues long. The sequence came from a man over 45 with active COVID-19. The chain links TRBV2 to TRBJ2-3; possibly TRBD1 for D (6 bases). Input material: peripheral blood. The CDR3 protein is CAGALGQGWADTQYF. The DNA of the CDR3 is TGTGCCGGGGCCTTAGGGCAGGGGTGGGCAGATACGCAGTATTTT.